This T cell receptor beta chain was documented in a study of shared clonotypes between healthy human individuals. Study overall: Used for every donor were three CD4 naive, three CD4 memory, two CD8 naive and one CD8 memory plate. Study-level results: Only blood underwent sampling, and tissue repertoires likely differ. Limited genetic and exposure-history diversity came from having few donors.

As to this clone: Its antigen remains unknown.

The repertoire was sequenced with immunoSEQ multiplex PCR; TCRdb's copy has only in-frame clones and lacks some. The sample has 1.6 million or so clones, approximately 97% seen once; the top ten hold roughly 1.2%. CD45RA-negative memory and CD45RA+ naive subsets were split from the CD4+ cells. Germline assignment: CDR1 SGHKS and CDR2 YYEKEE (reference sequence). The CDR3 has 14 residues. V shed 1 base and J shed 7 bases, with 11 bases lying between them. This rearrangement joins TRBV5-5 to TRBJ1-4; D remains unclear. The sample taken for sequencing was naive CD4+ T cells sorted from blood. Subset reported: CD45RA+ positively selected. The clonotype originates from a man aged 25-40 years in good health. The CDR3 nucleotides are TGTGCCAGCAGCTTGTTTGGTACCAGTGAAAAACTGTTTTTT. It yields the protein CASSLFGTSEKLFF.